The 26 T cell receptor beta chains presented below share a single source sample, sequenced in a study of cytomegalovirus exposure and HLA in healthy donors. The PCR ran on 60 Vbeta and 13 Jbeta primers. Method: immunoSEQ multiplex PCR; TCRdb's copy keeps in-frame clones and lacks some. The sample lists about 120,000 clones, 70% to 85% occurring once. Specimen: PBMCs. Every receptor here comes from a man between 18 and 29 years old in good health and CMV-seropositive.

The chain links TRBV7-3 to TRBJ2-5; 9 bases agree with TRBD2. Losses at the gene ends were 5 bases for V and 4 bases for J; bases not matched to a gene: 5. CDR3 length: 14 residues. From germline, CDR1 is SGHTA and CDR2 FQGTGA. This CDR3 reads CASSTIAGVETQYF. The DNA for the CDR3 is TGTGCCAGCAGCACCATAGCGGGAGTAGAGACCCAGTACTTC.

This chain connects TRBV7-9 to TRBJ2-1; 8 nucleotides align to TRBD1. J was trimmed by 15 bases and V by 5 bases; bases with no gene match: 9. The CDR3 sequence is 12 residues long. Looked up from germline, CDR1 is SEHNR and CDR2 is FQNEAQ (reference sequence). The CDR3 region is CASSNDRGRSFF. The DNA of the CDR3 is TGTGCCAGCAGCAACGACAGGGGCCGATCGTTCTTC. Using reference TRBV7-9 and TRBJ2-1 for the parts outside the CDR3, the full variable domain is DTGVSQNPRHKITKRGQNVTFRCDPISEHNRLYWYRQTLGQGPEFLTYFQNEAQLEKSRLLSDRFSAERPKGSFSTLEIQRTEQGDSAMYLCASSNDRGRSFFGPGTRLTVL.

The V call is TRBV28, the J call TRBJ1-1; no reliable D call. The CDR3 loop spans 14 amino acids. Germline V gives CDR1 MDHEN, CDR2 SYDVKM. The germline V and J ends were trimmed by 4 bases and 4 bases, with 13 bases remaining between them. CDR3 bases: TGTGCCAGCAGTTCCTTGGGAGGGAGCACTGAAGCTTTCTTT. It specifies CASSSLGGSTEAFF. Full variable domain (outside the CDR3, taken from reference TRBV28 and TRBJ1-1): DVKVTQSSRYLVKRTGEKVFLECVQDMDHENMFWYRQDPGLGLRLIYFSYDVKMKEKGDIPEGYSVSREKKERFSLILESASTNQTSMYLCASSSLGGSTEAFFGQGTRLTVV.

This chain connects TRBV11-2 to TRBJ2-2, with 7 bases matching TRBD2. CDR1 is SGHAT and CDR2 is FQNNGV in the germline V gene. The CDR3 loop spans 15 amino acids. The V gene end was trimmed by 1 base and the J gene end by 5 bases; junction bases not matched to a gene: 4. The chain's CDR3 is CASSLAGGGTGELFF. The CDR3 coding sequence is TGTGCCAGCAGCTTAGCGGGGGGAGGGACCGGGGAGCTGTTTTTT. Full variable domain (outside the CDR3, taken from reference TRBV11-2 and TRBJ2-2): EAGVAQSPRYKIIEKRQSVAFWCNPISGHATLYWYQQILGQGPKLLIQFQNNGVVDDSQLPKDRFSAERLKGVDSTLKIQPAKLEDSAVYLCASSLAGGGTGELFFGEGSRLTVL.

The gene calls are TRBV6-6 and TRBJ2-1; 13 bases agree with TRBD2. CDR3 length equals 15 residues. Germline-derived CDR1 and CDR2 are MNHNY and SVGAGI (reference sequence). V trimming: 2 bases; J trimming: 8 bases; junction bases outside the gene matches: 3. CDR3: CASSYPGLAGHEQFF. The DNA for the CDR3 is TGTGCCAGCAGTTACCCGGGACTAGCGGGGCATGAGCAGTTCTTC.

The gene calls are TRBV19 and TRBJ2-7; 8 bases fit TRBD1. V lost 8 bases, J lost 2 bases, and 2 bases stayed unmatched. The CDR3 spans 12 residues. Germline V gene sequence: CDR1 LNHDA, CDR2 SQIVND (reference sequence). CDR3 region: CASSDRAYEQYF. CDR3 DNA: TGTGCCAGTTCGGACAGGGCCTACGAGCAGTACTTC.

This sequence joins TRBV5-8 and TRBJ1-5; D gene ambiguous. Per germline, CDR1 SGHTS and CDR2 YDEGEE. With 4 bases removed from V and 6 bases from J, the gap between germline ends came to 17 bases. The CDR3 totals 15 residues. This CDR3 is CASSKRGMASQPQHF. The CDR3 nucleotides are TGTGCCAGCAGCAAAAGAGGAATGGCCAGTCAGCCCCAGCATTTT.

The chain couples TRBV7-8 to TRBJ1-1; D is unresolved. The CDR3 covers 13 residues. Between the trimmed V and J ends, which lost 3 bases and 1 base, there was a span of 6 bases. Germline CDR1 is SGHVS and CDR2 is FQNEAQ. Written as DNA, the CDR3 is TGTGCCAGCAGCTTTTCTAAGAACACTGAAGCTTTCTTT. This translates into CASSFSKNTEAFF.

This chain uses TRBV6-5 with TRBJ1-6; D gene unclear. The CDR3 has 15 amino acids. Germline V gene sequence: CDR1 MNHEY, CDR2 SVGAGI. The V end lost 1 base, the J end lost 10 bases, and 14 bases lay between the germline ends. The CDR3 reads CASSYLLLEKSPLHF. The DNA for the CDR3 is TGTGCCAGCAGTTACTTACTACTGGAGAAATCACCCCTCCACTTT.

The chain combines TRBV6-4 with TRBJ1-2; D perhaps matches TRBD1 (6 bases). The CDR3 consists of 16 residues. Trimming took 3 bases from V and 7 from J, leaving 21 bases between them. Germline assignment: CDR1 MRHNA and CDR2 SNTAGT. CDR3 region: CASSESAGTRGSGYTF. CDR3 nucleotides: TGTGCCAGCAGTGAATCAGCCGGGACAAGGGGGAGTGGCTACACCTTC.

This clone was seen a single time. This chain uses TRBV5-6 with TRBJ2-7; no reliable D call. From germline, CDR1 is SGHDT and CDR2 YYEEEE. The CDR3 has 12 residues. The ends were cut back, 0 bases at V and 6 bases at J, with 7 bases in the middle. The CDR3, as DNA: TGTGCCAGCAGCTTGGACAGTCCCGAGCAGTACTTC. It codes for CASSLDSPEQYF.

The chain links TRBV5-4 to TRBJ2-5, with 9 bases fitting TRBD2. Germline loops: CDR1 SGHNT, CDR2 YYREEE (reference sequence). Unmatched junction bases numbered 4, after V lost 5 bases and J lost 5 bases. CDR3 length equals 13 residues. In DNA, the CDR3 is TGTGCCAGCAGTAGCGGGGGATGGGAGACCCAGTACTTC. Its translation: CASSSGGWETQYF.

CDR3 DNA sequence: TGTGCCAGCAGCTCCAGCCCGCTGACTAGCGGGGGTTACAATGAGCAGTTCTTC. Its translation is CASSSSPLTSGGYNEQFF. The chain joins TRBV9 to TRBJ2-1; 12 bases line up with TRBD2. The CDR3 is made up of 18 amino acids. The ends lost 4 bases at V and 4 bases at J; junction bases unmatched: 12. The V gene's germline CDR1 is SGDLS and CDR2 YYNGEE. The variable domain in full, with the rest retrieved from reference TRBV9 and TRBJ2-1, is DSGVTQTPKHLITATGQRVTLRCSPRSGDLSVYWYQQSLDQGLQFLIQYYNGEERAKGNILERFSAQQFPDLHSELNLSSLELGDSALYFCASSSSPLTSGGYNEQFFGPGTRLTVL.

J is TRBJ1-1 and V is TRBV2, with D perhaps matching TRBD1 (5 bases). This CDR3 comprises 14 residues. Germline V gives CDR1 SNHLY, CDR2 FYNNEI. The V end was cut by 8 bases, the J end by 1 base, with 14 bases between. The CDR3 DNA reads as TGTGCCAGCGAGCCGAGACAGAAGAACACTGAAGCTTTCTTT. It encodes CASEPRQKNTEAFF.

The chain recombines TRBV11-2 with TRBJ2-7; 9 nucleotides agree with TRBD2. J lost 1 base, V lost 7 bases, and 8 bases had no gene match. The V gene's germline CDR1 is SGHAT and CDR2 FQNNGV. The CDR3 contains 15 residues. For the CDR3, the DNA is TGTGCCAGCAACCCAGCGGGAGGCATGTCCTACGAGCAGTACTTC. It encodes CASNPAGGMSYEQYF.

CDR3 bases: TGTGCCAGCAGTTACAAGGGACAGGGATACAATGAGCAGTTCTTC. This encodes CASSYKGQGYNEQFF. The chain combines TRBV6-5 with TRBJ2-1, with TRBD1 identical over 9 bases. The CDR3 contains 15 residues. V lost 2 bases, J lost 4 bases, and 3 bases stayed unmatched. CDR1 MNHEY and CDR2 SVGAGI come from the germline V gene.

The rearrangement joins TRBV9 to TRBJ1-1; possible D gene TRBD1, 5 bases. Germline loops: CDR1 SGDLS, CDR2 YYNGEE. There are 17 residues in the CDR3. The ends were cut back, 0 bases at V and 1 base at J, with 16 bases in the middle. The CDR3 protein is CASSVEGVQARNTEAFF. CDR3 sequence (DNA): TGTGCCAGCAGCGTAGAAGGAGTACAGGCCAGGAACACTGAAGCTTTCTTT.

This chain connects TRBV29-1 to TRBJ1-1; 9 bases are shared with TRBD1. Germline-derived CDR1 and CDR2 are SQVTM and ANQGSEA. The CDR3 contains 10 residues. After removal of 6 bases from V and 10 bases from J, the junction contained 3 bases not matched to a gene. The CDR3 nucleotides read TGCAGCGTGCTGACAGGGGGAGCTTTCTTT. Protein product: CSVLTGGAFF.

This clone was picked up a small number of times. This sequence joins TRBV11-3 and TRBJ2-7; D possibly corresponds to TRBD2 (6 bases). Germline V gives CDR1 SGHNT, CDR2 YENEEA. This CDR3 is built from 14 residues. Trimming removed 5 bases at V and 0 bases at J, with 11 bases between. Written as DNA, the CDR3 is TGTGCCAGCAGCCCTGGGGACTCCTCCTACGAGCAGTACTTC. Protein sequence: CASSPGDSSYEQYF.

This chain links TRBV7-2 with TRBJ1-3; D gene unclear. Trimming stripped 1 base from V and 4 bases from J, with 14 bases between. The CDR3 contains 16 residues. The germline CDR1 and CDR2 sequences are SGHTA and FQGNSA. This chain's CDR3 is CASSLENFGRGNTIYF. The DNA for the CDR3 is TGTGCCAGCAGCTTAGAAAACTTTGGGAGAGGAAACACCATATATTTT.

V and J are TRBV11-2 and TRBJ1-2, with 9 nucleotides matching TRBD1. This CDR3 is built from 15 residues. After removal of 4 bases from V and 4 bases from J, the junction contained 7 bases not matched to a gene. The germline V gene has CDR1 SGHAT and CDR2 FQNNGV. CDR3 coding DNA: TGTGCCAGCAGCTCCCCGGGACAGGGTTTCTATGGCTACACCTTC. Translation: CASSSPGQGFYGYTF. Variable domain in full (rest from reference TRBV11-2 and TRBJ1-2): EAGVAQSPRYKIIEKRQSVAFWCNPISGHATLYWYQQILGQGPKLLIQFQNNGVVDDSQLPKDRFSAERLKGVDSTLKIQPAKLEDSAVYLCASSSPGQGFYGYTFGSGTRLTVV.

The chain carries TRBV28 and TRBJ1-1; D is perhaps TRBD1 (5 bases). The CDR3 length is 17 residues. The V gene's germline CDR1 is MDHEN and CDR2 SYDVKM. Trimming shortened V by 7 bases and J by 0 bases, and 21 bases separated the two germline ends. The CDR3 DNA follows: TGTGCCAGCACCCCGGGGGGTGCGGGGACCATGAACACTGAAGCTTTCTTT. It specifies CASTPGGAGTMNTEAFF. Filled out from reference TRBV28 and TRBJ1-1, the complete variable domain reads DVKVTQSSRYLVKRTGEKVFLECVQDMDHENMFWYRQDPGLGLRLIYFSYDVKMKEKGDIPEGYSVSREKKERFSLILESASTNQTSMYLCASTPGGAGTMNTEAFFGQGTRLTVV.

This clone has a handful of counts. The chain is built from TRBV18 and TRBJ2-5; 7 nucleotides align to TRBD1. Germline CDR1 is KGHSH and CDR2 is LQKENI. The length of the CDR3 is 15 residues. V lost 4 bases and J lost 3; bases outside the gene matches: 8. CDR3: CASSLLHRGKETQYF. The CDR3 DNA is TGTGCCAGCTCACTCCTCCACAGGGGCAAAGAGACCCAGTACTTC.

There are a few counts of this clone. This sequence joins TRBV11-2 and TRBJ2-7; no reliable D call. V was trimmed by 3 bases and J by 1 base, leaving 7 bases between them. This CDR3 comprises 13 residues. Per the germline V gene, CDR1 is SGHAT and CDR2 is FQNNGV. The CDR3 region is CASSFIQSYEQYF. In DNA form, the CDR3 reads TGTGCCAGCAGCTTTATTCAGTCCTACGAGCAGTACTTC.

Comment on this clone: At one end the junction does not follow the germline gene, possibly because of a read error. Within the sample, other DNA sequences also encode this same CDR3. The rearrangement joins TRBV9 to TRBJ2-1; D unresolved. The CDR3 spans 12 residues. CDR1 and CDR2 (germline): SGDLS, YYNGEE. CDR3 in DNA: TGTGCCAGCAGCGGACTTTTTGATGAACAGTTCTTC. Its translation: CASSGLFDEQFF.

The rearrangement joins TRBV6-1 to TRBJ2-7, with TRBD2 matching 7 bases. Germline-derived CDR1 and CDR2 are MNHNS and SASEGT. The CDR3 loop spans 15 amino acids. V dropped 2 bases and J dropped 3; count of bases not matched to a gene: 7. CDR3 DNA sequence: TGTGCCAGCAGTGAACAGCTAGCGGCTTTCTACGAGCAGTACTTC. Protein sequence: CASSEQLAAFYEQYF.